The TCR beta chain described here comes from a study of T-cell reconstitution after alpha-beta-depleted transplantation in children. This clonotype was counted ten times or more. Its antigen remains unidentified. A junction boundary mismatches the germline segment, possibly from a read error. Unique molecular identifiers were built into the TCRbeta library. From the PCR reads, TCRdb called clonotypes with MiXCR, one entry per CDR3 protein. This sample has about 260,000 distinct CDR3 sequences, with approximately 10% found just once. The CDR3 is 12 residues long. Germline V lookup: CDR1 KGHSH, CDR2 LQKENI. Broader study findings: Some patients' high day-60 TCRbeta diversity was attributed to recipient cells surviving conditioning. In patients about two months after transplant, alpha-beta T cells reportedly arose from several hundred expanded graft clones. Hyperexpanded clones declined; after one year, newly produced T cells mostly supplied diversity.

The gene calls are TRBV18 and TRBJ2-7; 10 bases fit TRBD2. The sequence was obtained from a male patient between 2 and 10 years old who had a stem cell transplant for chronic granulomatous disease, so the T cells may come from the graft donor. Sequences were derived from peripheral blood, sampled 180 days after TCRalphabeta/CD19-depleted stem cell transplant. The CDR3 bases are TGTGCCAGCTCACCACCCACTAGCGGGGCCGACTTC. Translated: CASSPPTSGADF.